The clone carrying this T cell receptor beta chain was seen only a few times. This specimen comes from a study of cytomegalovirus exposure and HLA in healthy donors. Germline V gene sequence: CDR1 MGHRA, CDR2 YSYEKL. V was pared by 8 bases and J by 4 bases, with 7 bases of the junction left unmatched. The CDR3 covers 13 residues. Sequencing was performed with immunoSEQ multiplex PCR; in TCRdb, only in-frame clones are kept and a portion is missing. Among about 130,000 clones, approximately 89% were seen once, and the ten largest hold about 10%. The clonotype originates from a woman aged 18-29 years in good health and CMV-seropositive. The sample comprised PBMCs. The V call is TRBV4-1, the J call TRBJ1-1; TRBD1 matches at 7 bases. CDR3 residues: CASRTGTATEAFF. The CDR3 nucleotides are TGCGCCAGCCGAACCGGGACAGCCACTGAAGCTTTCTTT.